This TCR beta chain appears in the sequencing data of a study of blood T cell repertoires in COVID-19. Study-level information: T cells, B-cell-depleted T cells, or PBMCs provided the cDNA or gDNA that served as material.

From germline, CDR1 is GTSNPN and CDR2 SVGIG (reference sequence). V lost 0 bases to trimming and J lost 2 bases, with 5 bases between them. CDR3 length: 12 residues. Authors' data handling: Reference gene primer amplification gave nucleated cell count estimates. Using immunoSEQ multiplex PCR, the repertoire was profiled, and TCRdb retains in-frame clones only, with some absent. V and J calls and clone size are copied from that table; D and trimming were computed from the DNA. The sample lists roughly 45,000 clones; approximately 81% were seen once. J is TRBJ2-7 and V is TRBV30, with unresolved D. This receptor was identified in a woman between 55 and 75 years old with acute or convalescent COVID-19. The specimen sequenced was peripheral blood. This CDR3 is CAWSVSPYEQYF. The CDR3 region has the DNA TGTGCCTGGAGTGTAAGCCCCTACGAGCAGTACTTC.